Below, 13 T cell receptor beta chains from the same sample are listed, as sequenced in a study of primary melanoma T cells and metastatic recurrence (dated by TCRdb to 2020 to 2021). The library was obtained by the immunoSEQ multiplex PCR assay. TCRdb took this table from immuneACCESS and kept in-frame rearrangements with V and J called. Such tables lack part of the clones; where checked against another copy, unresolved V genes explain under half of the gap, and the rest is unexplained. This sample holds about 1,100 clones; 73% were observed only once. Clones ranked in the top ten supply about 13% of the sample. Sequencing was performed on melanoma tumor tissue. These receptor sequences come from a human donor with melanoma.

Concerning this clone: One end of the junction does not line up with germline, which may come from a read error. The chain is built from TRBV28 and TRBJ2-1, with TRBD1 as a possible D gene (6 bases). Germline V CDR1 and CDR2: MDHEN, SYDVKM. The CDR3 has 15 residues. The CDR3 region has the DNA TGTGCTAGCATCCCGACAGGATGGTCCTACAATGAGCAGTTCTTC. This translates into CASIPTGWSYNEQFF.

In this sample, this clone turned up a few times. The gene calls are TRBV6-8 and TRBJ2-1; TRBD2 matches 9 bases. Trimming removed 5 bases from V and 0 bases from J; junction bases left unmatched: 2. Germline CDR1 MNHGY, CDR2 SAAAGT. The CDR3 has 15 residues. The CDR3 sequence: CASSRGRGSYNEQFF. CDR3 sequence (DNA): TGTGCCAGCAGTCGCGGGAGGGGCTCCTACAATGAGCAGTTCTTC.

CDR3 sequence reads: CASSDPGGAGNGYTF. CDR3 DNA: TGTGCCAGCAGTGACCCCGGGGGGGCTGGGAATGGCTACACCTTC. The genes are TRBV6-8 and TRBJ1-2; perhaps TRBD1 as D (6 bases). The ends were cut back, 5 bases at V and 6 bases at J, with 19 bases in the middle. Looked up from germline, CDR1 is MNHGY and CDR2 is SAAAGT. There are 15 residues in the CDR3.

This clone was detected once. V usage is TRBV6-8 and J usage is TRBJ2-1, with 8 positions matching TRBD1. V dropped 3 bases and J dropped 3; count of bases not matched to a gene: 7. The CDR3 loop spans 16 amino acids. The germline V gene has CDR1 MNHGY and CDR2 SAAAGT. CDR3 nucleotides: TGTGCCAGCAGTTATATAGGACAGGGTCTCTACAATGAGCAGTTCTTC. Protein: CASSYIGQGLYNEQFF.

This sequence joins TRBV14 and TRBJ2-7, with D maybe TRBD2 (6 bases). Per the germline V gene, CDR1 is SGHDN and CDR2 is FVKESK. The CDR3 has 14 residues. V was trimmed by 5 bases and J by 3 bases, leaving 14 bases between them. Here the CDR3 reads CASSSPREDYEQYF. The CDR3 DNA sequence: TGTGCCAGCAGCTCACCCAGGGAGGACTACGAGCAGTACTTC. Full variable domain (remainder filled in from reference TRBV14 and TRBJ2-7): EAGVTQFPSHSVIEKGQTVTLRCDPISGHDNLYWYRRVMGKEIKFLLHFVKESKQDESGMPNNRFLAERTGGTYSTLKVQPAELEDSGVYFCASSSPREDYEQYFGPGTRLTVT.

The chain's CDR3 is CASSYDKTDTQYF. The DNA for the CDR3 is TGTGCCAGCAGTTACGATAAAACAGATACGCAGTATTTT. This chain uses TRBV28 with TRBJ2-3; D is unresolved. V lost 4 bases, J lost 3 bases, and 8 bases lay in between. In germline, CDR1 is MDHEN, CDR2 SYDVKM. This CDR3 has 13 amino acids.

This clone is termed large. CDR3 DNA: TGCGCCAGCAGTGAGTCGGGGGCGGCCGCTGAAGCTTTCTTT. Protein: CASSESGAAAEAFF. V usage is TRBV10-2 and J usage is TRBJ1-1; D may be TRBD1 (6 bases). Trimming removed 0 bases at V and 6 bases at J, with 11 bases between. The CDR3 sequence is 14 residues long. CDR1 and CDR2 (germline): WSHSY, SAAADI.

The V call is TRBV19, the J call TRBJ2-2; D gene unclear. Germline V lookup: CDR1 LNHDA, CDR2 SQIVND (reference sequence). CDR3 size: 15 residues. Trimming cost V 2 bases and J 5 bases, with 12 bases left between them. The CDR3 sequence is CASSIRQAGTGELFF. The DNA for the CDR3 is TGTGCCAGTAGTATAAGGCAGGCCGGGACCGGGGAGCTGTTTTTT.

J is TRBJ2-7 and V is TRBV18, with D perhaps matching TRBD2 (5 bases). Between the trimmed V and J ends, which lost 9 bases and 4 bases, there was a span of 16 bases. Germline-derived CDR1 and CDR2 are KGHSH and LQKENI. The CDR3 runs 13 residues. The CDR3 DNA follows: TGTGCCAGTTCGAGCCTAGCTGCTTACGAGCAGTACTTC. Protein product: CASSSLAAYEQYF.

The CDR3 sequence: CASSLGPTGQNQYF. DNA of the CDR3: TGCGCCAGCAGCTTGGGGCCGACAGGGCAAAATCAGTATTTT. This chain links TRBV5-1 with TRBJ2-3; 7 bases map to TRBD1. The CDR3 contains 14 residues. Trimming took 0 bases from V and 12 from J; bases not matched to a gene: 10. Germline assignment: CDR1 SGHRS and CDR2 YFSETQ.

V usage is TRBV15 and J usage is TRBJ2-1; D tentatively reads TRBD1 or TRBD2 (5 bases each). The V end lost 0 bases, the J end lost 0 bases, and 9 bases lay between the germline ends. CDR1 and CDR2 (germline): LNHNV, YYDKDF (reference sequence). The CDR3 consists of 16 residues. This chain's CDR3 is CATSRERDGSYNEQFF. The DNA for the CDR3 is TGTGCCACCAGCAGAGAAAGGGACGGCTCCTACAATGAGCAGTTCTTC.

This clone was picked up a small number of times. The rearrangement joins TRBV11-3 to TRBJ2-3, with 9 bases aligning to TRBD1. Germline assignment: CDR1 SGHNT and CDR2 YENEEA. The CDR3 loop spans 15 amino acids. V lost 5 bases and J lost 3; bases outside the gene matches: 6. The CDR3 region has the DNA TGTGCCAGCAGCCTTAACAGGGGGCCGACAGATACGCAGTATTTT. Translation gives CASSLNRGPTDTQYF.

This sequence joins TRBV30 and TRBJ1-4, with D unclear. CDR3 size: 13 residues. Trimming took 2 bases from V and 4 from J, leaving 8 bases between them. Germline CDR1 is GTSNPN and CDR2 is SVGIG (reference sequence). CDR3 region: CAWSRQNNEKLFF. The DNA of the CDR3 is TGTGCCTGGAGTAGGCAGAATAATGAAAAACTGTTTTTT.